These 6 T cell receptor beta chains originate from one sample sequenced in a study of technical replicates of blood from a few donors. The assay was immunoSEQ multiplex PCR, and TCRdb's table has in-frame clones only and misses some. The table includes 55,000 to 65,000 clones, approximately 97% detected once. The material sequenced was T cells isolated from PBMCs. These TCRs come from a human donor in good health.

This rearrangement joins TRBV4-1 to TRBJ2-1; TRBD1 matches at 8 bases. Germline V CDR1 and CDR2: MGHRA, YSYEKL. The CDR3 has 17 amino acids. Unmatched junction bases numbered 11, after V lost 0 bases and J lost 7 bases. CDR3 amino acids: CASSQDHVRDRRNEQFF. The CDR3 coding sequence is TGCGCCAGCAGCCAAGATCACGTAAGGGACAGGAGAAATGAGCAGTTCTTC.

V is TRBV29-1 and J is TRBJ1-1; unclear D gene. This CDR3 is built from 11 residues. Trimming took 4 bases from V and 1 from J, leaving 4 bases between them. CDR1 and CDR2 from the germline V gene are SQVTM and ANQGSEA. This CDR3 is CSVGENTEAFF. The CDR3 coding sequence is TGCAGCGTTGGCGAGAACACTGAAGCTTTCTTT.

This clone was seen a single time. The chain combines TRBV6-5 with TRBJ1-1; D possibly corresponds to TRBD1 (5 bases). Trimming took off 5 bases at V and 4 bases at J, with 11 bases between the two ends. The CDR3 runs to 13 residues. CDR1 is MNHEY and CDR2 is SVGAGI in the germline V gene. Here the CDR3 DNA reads TGTGCCAGCAGTCCATACAGGCTCACTGAAGCTTTCTTT. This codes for CASSPYRLTEAFF.

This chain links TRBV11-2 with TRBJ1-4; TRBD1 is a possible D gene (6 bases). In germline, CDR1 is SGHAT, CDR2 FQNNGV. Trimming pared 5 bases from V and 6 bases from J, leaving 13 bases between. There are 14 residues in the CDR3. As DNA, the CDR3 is TGTGCCAGCAGCCGAAGGGGGAGGGATGAAAAACTGTTTTTT. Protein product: CASSRRGRDEKLFF.

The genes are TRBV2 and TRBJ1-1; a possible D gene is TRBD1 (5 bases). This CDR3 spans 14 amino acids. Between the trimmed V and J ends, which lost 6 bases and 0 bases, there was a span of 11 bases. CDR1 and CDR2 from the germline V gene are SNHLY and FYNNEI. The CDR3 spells CASREGRMNTEAFF. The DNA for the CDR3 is TGTGCCAGCAGGGAGGGACGGATGAACACTGAAGCTTTCTTT.

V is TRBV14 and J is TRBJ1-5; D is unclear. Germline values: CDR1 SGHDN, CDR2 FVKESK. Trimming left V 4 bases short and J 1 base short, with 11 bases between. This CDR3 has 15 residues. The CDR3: CASSRSGGSNQPQHF. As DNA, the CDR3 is TGTGCCAGCAGCCGAAGCGGAGGGAGCAATCAGCCCCAGCATTTT.